This is a list of T cell receptor beta chains from one sample in a study of shared clonotypes between healthy human individuals. Some clones are missing from TCRdb's copy, which holds only in-frame ones; the method was immunoSEQ multiplex PCR. The repertoire includes around 990,000 clones, around 77% of them detected once, and roughly 0.82% sits in the top ten. Sequencing input: memory CD4+ T cells from PBMCs. All receptors derive from a man between 18 and 29 years old in good health. Some clones in this sample may be carry-over from other donors' samples. CDR3s include the opening cysteine and the closing phenylalanine or tryptophan. A D gene is named only where the DNA matches it firmly. Clone size is stated in some rows and not others, as once, few, many or a class when expanded.

.	TRBV28	TRBJ2-5	.	CASSFLLGGGTQYF	TGTGCCAGCAGTTTTCTTCTGGGGGGCGGGACCCAGTACTTC
.	TRBV29-1	TRBJ2-5	.	CSVEWQQETQYF	TGCAGCGTTGAGTGGCAGCAAGAGACCCAGTACTTC
.	TRBV5-4	TRBJ1-5	.	CASSIRELQHF	TGTGCCAGCAGCATCCGGGAACTACAGCATTTT
TRBD2	TRBV28	TRBJ2-1	.	CASSLSSFAGGPSEQFF	TGTGCCAGCAGTTTATCCTCCTTCGCGGGAGGGCCCAGTGAGCAGTTCTTC
.	TRBV28	TRBJ1-5	.	CASSLRWAQHF	TGTGCCAGCAGTTTACGCTGGGCCCAGCATTTT
TRBD1	TRBV4-1	TRBJ2-7	.	CASSHQGQFSYEQYF	TGCGCCAGCAGCCACCAGGGACAGTTCTCCTACGAGCAGTACTTC
TRBD1	TRBV29-1	TRBJ2-7	.	CSVETGGGSEQYF	TGCAGCGTTGAGACAGGGGGCGGTTCCGAGCAGTACTTC
.	TRBV4-2	TRBJ2-2	.	CASSLNANTGELFF	TGTGCCAGCAGCCTAAACGCGAACACCGGGGAGCTGTTTTTT
TRBD1	TRBV6-1	TRBJ1-2	many	CASTSPDRANYGYTF	TGTGCCAGCACCTCACCGGACAGGGCTAACTATGGCTACACCTTC
TRBD1	TRBV18	TRBJ1-1	.	CASSAGQVDTEAFF	TGTGCCAGCTCAGCGGGACAGGTTGACACTGAAGCTTTCTTT
.	TRBV20-1	TRBJ2-1	.	CSPERNNEQFF	TGCAGTCCCGAGCGGAACAATGAGCAGTTCTTC
.	TRBV18	TRBJ2-7	.	CASSPIRASSYEQYF	TGTGCCAGCTCACCTATAAGGGCTAGCTCCTACGAGCAGTACTTC
.	TRBV5-6	TRBJ1-1	.	CASSFRSRNTEAFF	TGTGCCAGCAGCTTTCGTAGTCGGAACACTGAAGCTTTCTTT
TRBD2	TRBV5-4	TRBJ2-3	.	CASSLGTSEGDTQYF	TGTGCCAGCAGCCTAGGGACTAGCGAGGGAGATACGCAGTATTTT
TRBD1	TRBV6-5	TRBJ2-5	.	CASSYSGRTGQETQYF	TGTGCCAGCAGTTACTCAGGAAGGACAGGTCAAGAGACCCAGTACTTC
.	TRBV5-3	TRBJ2-7	few	CARSAGRFRGEQYF	TGTGCCAGAAGCGCCGGCCGCTTTAGGGGCGAGCAGTACTTC
.	TRBV6-5	TRBJ2-2	few	CASKERSKSGELFF	TGTGCCAGCAAGGAGCGGTCAAAATCCGGGGAGCTGTTTTTT
.	TRBV27	TRBJ1-1	.	CASSPRRGPNTEAFF	TGTGCCAGCAGTCCCCGGAGGGGTCCTAACACTGAAGCTTTCTTT
TRBD2	TRBV7-9	TRBJ2-5	.	CASTPTSGEETQYF	TGTGCCAGCACTCCGACTAGCGGGGAAGAGACCCAGTACTTC
TRBD1	TRBV28	TRBJ1-4	.	CASSLQGASSREKLFF	TGTGCCAGCAGTTTACAGGGGGCAAGTAGTCGAGAAAAACTGTTTTTT
.	TRBV6-1	TRBJ1-2	.	CASRGILAGGYTF	TGTGCCAGCAGGGGGATCCTGGCGGGTGGCTACACCTTC
.	TRBV6-6	TRBJ2-7	.	CASSRRGDSSSYEQYF	TGTGCCAGCAGCCGCCGGGGAGACAGTTCCAGCTACGAGCAGTACTTC
.	TRBV28	TRBJ2-7	.	CASSSFDRIRSYEQYF	TGTGCCAGCAGTTCCTTCGACAGGATACGCTCCTACGAGCAGTACTTC
TRBD1	TRBV6-1	TRBJ2-3	.	CASSDSWTGRTDTQYF	TGTGCCAGCAGTGATTCCTGGACAGGGCGAACAGATACGCAGTATTTT
.	TRBV5-5	TRBJ1-1	.	CASSLAQGREAFF	TGTGCCAGCAGCTTGGCCCAGGGGAGGGAAGCTTTCTTT
TRBD1	TRBV6-4	TRBJ1-2	.	CASSETQTGDFYGYTF	TGTGCCAGCAGTGAGACCCAGACAGGGGACTTCTATGGCTACACCTTC
.	TRBV6-5	TRBJ2-6	once	CASRSPSGANVLTF	TGTGCCAGCAGATCCCCCTCTGGGGCCAACGTCCTGACTTTC